What follows describes a single T cell receptor beta chain. The length of the CDR3 is 15 residues. Per germline, CDR1 MNHEY and CDR2 SVGAGI. The V segment lost 0 bases and the J segment 11 bases; nucleotides outside the gene matches: 5. Per the authors' pipeline: Estimated nucleated cell counts came from reference gene primer amplification. TCRdb's table, derived via immunoSEQ multiplex PCR, lists solely in-frame clones and lacks some. The V and J calls and the clone size are those of that table, but D and trimming were determined from the DNA. The sample lists some 150,000 clones; around four fifths were seen once. This record belongs to a study of blood T cell repertoires in COVID-19. Across the study: Material from acute and convalescent COVID-19 was sourced from the United States, Italy and Spain. From T cells, B-cell-depleted T cells, or PBMCs came the material, which was cDNA or gDNA.

The specimen sequenced was peripheral blood. This TCR was sampled from a woman aged 40 to 55 with active or convalescent COVID-19. The J gene is TRBJ1-4, the V gene TRBV6-5; TRBD1 aligns across 11 bases. The CDR3 DNA reads as TGTGCCAGCAGTTACTCAGGGACAGGGGGTCGGAAACTGTTTTTT. Residues: CASSYSGTGGRKLFF.